This paragraph reports one TCR gamma chain. Judged by its sample share, this clone qualifies as large (0.1 to 1%). The antigen it binds to is not known. No clone much larger than this one lies a single base away; base qualities are absent. This entry belongs to a study of gamma-delta T cells after stem cell transplantation (dated by TCRdb to the mid-2010s). Libraries were built with RT-PCR. TCRdb names Illumina MiSeq as the instrument used. TCRdb reprocessed the public data with the CATT caller; entries with the same nucleotide sequence were combined afterwards. The sample yields hundreds of gamma-chain clones; 20% to 25% were counted once. The ten most abundant clones make up approximately 11% of the sample. Compared with germline, V lacks 0 bases and J lacks 7 bases; bases without a gene match: 3. As encoded in the germline V gene (reference sequence), CDR1 is GITISATS while CDR2 is ISYDGTV. The CDR3 runs 16 residues from the cysteine to the phenylalanine. The CDR3 DNA has 48 bases and is translated from base 1.

Recombination joined TRGV9 with TRGJP. Material for sequencing was gamma-delta T cells. The TCR was taken from a human donor. It is not recorded whose cells these are; they may come from a transplant donor. The sequenced DNA: TGTGCCTTGTGGGAGGTGCGGGAGTTGGGCAAAAAAATCAAGGTATTT. Translated, it reads CALWEVRELGKKIKVF.